The subject of this entry is one T cell receptor beta chain. The entry originates in a study of blood T cells in healthy people across ages. Primers used in a second PCR of about 6 to 11 cycles were a sample-barcoded 5' primer and a J-beta primer mix. TCRdb ran MiXCR on the 5' RACE reads and lists one entry per CDR3 protein. This table holds approximately 850,000 distinct CDR3 sequences, approximately 44% found once. This receptor was obtained from a man aged 60 to 69 in good health. The sample comprised blood.

In DNA form, the CDR3 reads TGTGCCTGGAAAGTGACAGGACTCTATGGCTACACCTTC. Its protein is CAWKVTGLYGYTF. The V call is TRBV30, the J call TRBJ1-2; weak D call: TRBD1 (6 bases). Trimming shortened V by 4 bases and J by 4 bases, and 13 bases separated the two germline ends. The CDR3 is made up of 13 amino acids. Germline CDR1 is GTSNPN and CDR2 is SVGIG (reference sequence).